This T cell receptor (beta chain) originates from a study of blood T cell repertoires in COVID-19. CDR1 is SEHNR, CDR2 FQNEAQ, per germline (reference sequence). The germline V and J ends were trimmed by 1 base and 10 bases, with 20 bases remaining between them. The CDR3 is made up of 16 amino acids. Repertoires were generated with immunoSEQ multiplex PCR, while TCRdb's copy carries only in-frame clones and drops some. The sample holds approximately 380,000 clones, approximately 91% seen once. The clonotype originates from a woman aged 40 to 55 who had been exposed to COVID-19. The specimen was PBMCs or T cells enriched from blood (not recorded which). This chain links TRBV7-9 with TRBJ1-5; weak D call: TRBD1 (5 bases). CDR3 nucleotides: TGTGCCAGCAGCTTAGAATTCCAGGGACTCCTATCCCCCCAGCATTTT. Protein: CASSLEFQGLLSPQHF.